This is a list of T cell receptor beta chains from one sample in a study of Graves' ophthalmopathy and Graves' hyperthyroidism. MiXCR, run by TCRdb on the multiplex PCR reads, gives a single entry per CDR3 protein. The table includes hundreds of thousands of distinct CDR3 sequences, about 20% detected once. Sequencing was performed on peripheral blood. The receptor set was obtained from a woman aged 18-29 years with stable Graves' hyperthyroidism. Some clones in this sample may be carry-over from other donors' samples. Both conserved end residues are part of each CDR3. A D gene is named only where the DNA matches it firmly. The size entry is marked missing in some rows and otherwise reads once, few, many or a size class.

cdr3_aa cdr3_nt clone_size j_call v_call d_call
CAITTGSYGYTF TGTGCCATCACAACAGGGAGCTATGGCTACACCTTC many TRBJ1-2 TRBV10-3 .
CASSLAGTVNTEAFF TGTGCCAGCAGCTTGGCCGGGACAGTGAACACTGAAGCTTTCTTT . TRBJ1-1 TRBV7-6 TRBD1
CASSEGTVGGYTF TGTGCCAGCAGTGAGGGGACAGTTGGAGGCTACACCTTC few TRBJ1-2 TRBV6-1 TRBD1
CASSLQYEQYF TGTGCCAGCAGCTTACAGTACGAGCAGTACTTC many TRBJ2-7 TRBV7-2 .
CASSETGHYGYTF TGTGCCAGCAGTGAAACAGGCCACTATGGCTACACCTTC . TRBJ1-2 TRBV6-1 .
CSARGQAQETQYF TGCAGTGCTAGAGGACAGGCTCAAGAGACCCAGTACTTC many TRBJ2-5 TRBV20-1 .
CASSYQLSQYGYTF TGTGCCAGCAGTTACCAACTTAGTCAGTATGGCTACACCTTC many TRBJ1-2 TRBV6-2/TRBV6-3 .
CASSNRGPSSYEQYF TGTGCCAGCAGCAACAGGGGGCCGAGCTCCTACGAGCAGTACTTC . TRBJ2-7 TRBV12-3/TRBV12-4 TRBD1
CASRSSGREGRYEQYF TGTGCCAGCAGGTCCAGTGGCAGGGAGGGCCGCTACGAGCAGTACTTC once TRBJ2-7 TRBV28 TRBD2
CASSYSPGDTGELFF TGTGCCAGCAGTTACTCCCCAGGGGACACCGGGGAGCTGTTTTTT . TRBJ2-2 TRBV6-5 .
CASSGARTGNGYTF TGTGCCAGCAGTGGAGCCAGGACAGGGAATGGCTACACCTTC many TRBJ1-2 TRBV2 TRBD1
CASSSTQGYSNQPQHF TGTGCCAGCAGCTCGACCCAGGGGTATAGCAATCAGCCCCAGCATTTT many TRBJ1-5 TRBV12-3/TRBV12-4 .
CASSPAIWDKTDQPQHF TGTGCCAGCTCACCAGCGATTTGGGACAAGACAGATCAGCCCCAGCATTTT few TRBJ1-5 TRBV18 .
CASSQEGARVAGLYEQYF TGTGCCAGCAGCCAAGAGGGGGCGAGAGTAGCGGGACTTTACGAGCAGTACTTC . TRBJ2-7 TRBV4-2 TRBD2
CASSPPGGQGITEAFF TGTGCCAGCAGCCCCCCGGGAGGACAGGGGATCACTGAAGCTTTCTTT . TRBJ1-1 TRBV11-1 TRBD1
CSAGQQGWETQYF TGCAGTGCTGGACAACAGGGGTGGGAGACCCAGTACTTC many TRBJ2-5 TRBV20-1 TRBD1